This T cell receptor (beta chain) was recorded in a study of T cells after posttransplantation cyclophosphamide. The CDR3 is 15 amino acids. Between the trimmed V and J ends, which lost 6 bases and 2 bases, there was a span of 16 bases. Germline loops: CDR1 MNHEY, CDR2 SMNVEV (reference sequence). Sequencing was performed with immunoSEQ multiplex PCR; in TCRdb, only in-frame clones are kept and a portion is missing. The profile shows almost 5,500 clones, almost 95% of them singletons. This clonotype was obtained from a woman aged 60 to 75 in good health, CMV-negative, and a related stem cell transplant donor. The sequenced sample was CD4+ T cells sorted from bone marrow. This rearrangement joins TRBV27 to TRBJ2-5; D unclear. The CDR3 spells CASSPSVSRQETQYF. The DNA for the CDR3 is TGTGCCAGCAGCCCCAGCGTGAGCCGGCAAGAGACCCAGTACTTC.